What follows are 3 T cell receptor beta chains derived from one specimen sequenced in a study of Ad26.COV2.S vaccination and SARS-CoV-2 variants. TCRdb keeps only in-frame clones here, not all; method: immunoSEQ multiplex PCR. The table lists approximately 400,000 clones, 92% of them singletons. The sequenced sample was peripheral blood, obtained after recovery from COVID-19. These receptors were collected from a human donor who had recovered from COVID-19.

This chain joins TRBV29-1 and TRBJ1-2; D is possibly TRBD1 (5 bases). This CDR3 has 16 amino acids. Germline CDR1 and CDR2: SQVTM and ANQGSEA. V shed 7 bases and J shed 2 bases, with 23 bases lying between them. As DNA, the CDR3 is TGCAGCGGGTTGAGTCAGGGAAAAATAGACAACTATGGCTACACCTTC. It encodes CSGLSQGKIDNYGYTF.

The chain links TRBV4-3 to TRBJ2-1, with 7 bases aligning to TRBD2. The CDR3 runs to 15 residues. J gave up 7 bases and V 0 bases, and 6 bases lay outside the gene matches. Per the germline V gene, CDR1 is LGHNA and CDR2 is YSLEER. The CDR3 DNA follows: TGCGCCAGCAGCCAAGAGGGCGGGGGAGGTAATGAGCAGTTCTTC. Translating gives CASSQEGGGGNEQFF.

V is TRBV7-9 and J is TRBJ2-1; D tentatively fits TRBD1 or TRBD2 (5 bases each). V lost 5 bases, J lost 9 bases, and 8 bases lay in between. CDR3 size: 11 residues. The germline CDR1 and CDR2 sequences are SEHNR and FQNEAQ (reference sequence). CDR3 coding DNA: TGTGCCAGCAGCCGGGGCGGTGAGCAGTTCTTC. Translation gives CASSRGGEQFF.